This T cell receptor (beta chain) was captured by sequencing in a study of T cells after yellow fever vaccination. This CDR3 spans 14 amino acids. The V and J ends lost 8 bases and 7 bases respectively, with 21 bases between them. MiXCR, applied by TCRdb to the 5' RACE reads, yields one record per CDR3 protein. Of roughly 520,000 distinct CDR3 sequences in the sample, about a fifth are singletons; the top ten hold around 17%. The sequenced sample was PBMCs, obtained approximately 22 days after the first yellow fever vaccination. The chain recombines TRBV5-3 with TRBJ1-1; D unclear. TRBV5-3 is recorded as an ORF, its role being uncertain. The source of this sequence is a man between 18 and 29 years old who received the YFV17D yellow fever vaccine. The CDR3 loop reads CARSLGLLCSEAFF. The CDR3 DNA is TGTGCCAGGAGCCTTGGGCTCCTCTGCAGTGAAGCTTTCTTT.